This TCR beta chain was captured in a study of blood T cell repertoires in COVID-19. In the original workflow: Quantification of nucleated cells was approximated via reference gene primer amplification. Data came from immunoSEQ multiplex PCR; TCRdb stores just in-frame clones and leaves some out. V and J calls and clone size are those listed in that table; D and trimming were worked out from the DNA. The data contain under 250,000 clones, roughly 88% of them seen just once; the ten biggest clones take up about 3.4%. The CDR3 extends over 19 amino acids. The junction had 11 bases not matched to a gene; V was cut back by 2 bases and J by 2 bases. Germline V gives CDR1 MNHEY, CDR2 SMNVEV (reference sequence). Participants reported their clinical history, and cohort assignment relied on those reports.

The sequencing input was PBMCs or T cells enriched from blood (not recorded which). The rearrangement uses TRBV27 and TRBJ2-1; TRBD2 matches 11 bases. This TCR was recovered from a woman aged 40-49 years who had been exposed to COVID-19. CDR3 amino acids: CASSLRLAGGTLTYNEQFF. CDR3 coding DNA: TGTGCCAGCAGTTTACGGCTAGCGGGAGGTACCCTAACCTACAATGAGCAGTTCTTC.